The 29 T cell receptor beta chains in this list originate from one sample, sequenced in a study of CD8 T cells in Susac syndrome. RNA in amounts of roughly 0.5 to 1 ug was reverse transcribed with random hexamers. In TCRdb, the immunoSEQ multiplex PCR reads were re-called with MiXCR into one record per CDR3 protein. This sample has more than 200,000 distinct CDR3 sequences, with 93% found just once. The specimen was CD4+ T cells from PBMCs. Receptor source: a human donor with multiple sclerosis.

This chain uses TRBV11-2 with TRBJ2-1; 7 bases map to TRBD1. Germline V lookup: CDR1 SGHAT, CDR2 FQNNGV. Trimming cost V 2 bases and J 12 bases; bases outside gene matches: 4. The CDR3 has 12 amino acids. Here the CDR3 reads CASSLTGDGQFF. The CDR3 coding sequence is TGTGCCAGCAGCTTAACAGGGGATGGGCAGTTCTTC.

This sequence joins TRBV25-1 and TRBJ1-2; possibly TRBD1 for D (6 bases). Germline assignment: CDR1 MGHDK and CDR2 SYGVNS. The CDR3 length is 12 residues. The V end lost 3 bases, the J end lost 7 bases, and 9 bases lay between the germline ends. The CDR3 is CASSEGASGYTF. The DNA for the CDR3 is TGTGCCAGCAGTGAGGGGGCGAGTGGCTACACCTTC.

The V gene is TRBV29-1, the J gene TRBJ1-2, with 7 bases identical to TRBD1. The CDR3 extends over 11 amino acids. The trim removed 4 bases at V and 8 bases at J, leaving 4 bases unmatched. The germline gives CDR1 SQVTM, CDR2 ANQGSEA. CDR3 protein: CSVGQGQGYTF. As DNA, the CDR3 is TGCAGCGTTGGACAGGGTCAGGGCTACACCTTC.

This chain links TRBV15 with TRBJ1-2; D is unresolved. The V and J ends lost 5 bases and 7 bases respectively, with 11 bases between them. The CDR3 sequence is 12 residues long. Germline CDR1 reads LNHNV; CDR2 reads YYDKDF (reference sequence). CDR3 in amino acids: CATSSHPGGYTF. The CDR3 DNA is TGTGCCACCAGCTCCCACCCCGGTGGCTACACCTTC.

J is TRBJ2-2 and V is TRBV10-3, with D unresolved. Germline V lookup: CDR1 ENHRY, CDR2 SYGVKD. The length of the CDR3 is 14 residues. V gave up 7 bases and J gave up 0 bases, with 9 bases separating them. The CDR3 DNA reads TGTGCCATCAACGAGACACCGAACACCGGGGAGCTGTTTTTT. It translates to CAINETPNTGELFF.

The V gene is TRBV9, the J gene TRBJ2-2; 7 bases fit TRBD2. V lost 6 bases and J lost 4; bases outside the gene matches: 6. The germline CDR1 and CDR2 sequences are SGDLS and YYNGEE. This CDR3 has 14 residues. CDR3 residues: CASTGGGLTGELFF. The CDR3 DNA is TGTGCCAGCACGGGCGGGGGTCTCACCGGGGAGCTGTTTTTT.

This clonotype was detected a few times. The genes are TRBV7-3 and TRBJ2-3; 14 positions agree with TRBD2. V dropped 5 bases and J dropped 9; count of bases not matched to a gene: 7. The CDR3 is 15 residues long. Germline V gene data show CDR1 as SGHTA and CDR2 as FQGTGA. The CDR3 DNA is TGTGCCAGCAGCCTCGGACTAGCGGGGGGAGGCACGCAGTATTTT. This sequence encodes CASSLGLAGGGTQYF.

The J gene is TRBJ1-1, the V gene TRBV5-4; tentatively, D is TRBD1 (5 bases). The CDR3 extends over 16 amino acids. The V end lost 1 base, the J end lost 4 bases, and 17 bases lay between the germline ends. Per the germline V gene, CDR1 is SGHNT and CDR2 is YYREEE (reference sequence). CDR3 in DNA: TGTGCCAGCAGCTTGCCACTCGCCGGCGGGGGCACTGAAGCTTTCTTT. Its translation: CASSLPLAGGGTEAFF. Using reference TRBV5-4 and TRBJ1-1 for the parts outside the CDR3, the full variable domain is ETGVTQSPTHLIKTRGQQVTLRCSSQSGHNTVSWYQQALGQGPQFIFQYYREEENGRGNFPPRFSGLQFPNYSSELNVNALELDDSALYLCASSLPLAGGGTEAFFGQGTRLTVV.

This clonotype was found once. V is TRBV7-9 and J is TRBJ1-2; D is unclear. V was trimmed by 5 bases and J by 0 bases, leaving 7 bases between them. Germline lookup yields CDR1 SEHNR and CDR2 FQNEAQ (reference sequence). CDR3 length: 13 residues. CDR3: CASSDTSNYGYTF. CDR3 coding DNA: TGTGCCAGCAGCGATACGTCTAACTATGGCTACACCTTC.

This chain uses TRBV12-3 or TRBV12-4 with TRBJ2-1; 12 bases line up with TRBD2. The CDR3 is made up of 15 amino acids. V gave up 6 bases and J gave up 4 bases; unmatched junction bases: 4. CDR3 DNA sequence: TGTGCCAGCAGGCCGGGACTAGCGGGTTACAATGAGCAGTTCTTC. Protein product: CASRPGLAGYNEQFF.

This chain connects TRBV5-4 to TRBJ1-4; 9 bases match TRBD1. CDR3 size: 15 residues. Trimming took 2 bases from V and 7 from J; bases not matched to a gene: 6. Germline V lookup: CDR1 SGHNT, CDR2 YYREEE (reference sequence). CDR3 DNA: TGTGCCAGCAGCTTACCGGGACAGGGTGTTGAAAAACTGTTTTTT. As protein: CASSLPGQGVEKLFF. Complete variable domain (other parts from reference TRBV5-4 and TRBJ1-4): ETGVTQSPTHLIKTRGQQVTLRCSSQSGHNTVSWYQQALGQGPQFIFQYYREEENGRGNFPPRFSGLQFPNYSSELNVNALELDDSALYLCASSLPGQGVEKLFFGSGTQLSVL.

This chain joins TRBV13 and TRBJ1-3; 7 bases are shared with TRBD1. Germline CDR1 and CDR2: PRHDT and FYEKMQ (reference sequence). The CDR3 extends over 16 amino acids. After removal of 2 bases from V and 0 bases from J, the junction contained 4 bases not matched to a gene. CDR3 residues: CASSLTGAGSGNTIYF. The CDR3 DNA follows: TGTGCCAGCAGCTTAACAGGGGCGGGCTCTGGAAACACCATATATTTT.

The chain carries TRBV3-1 and TRBJ2-3; 8 nucleotides align to TRBD2. V shed 6 bases, J shed 0 bases, and the junction held 5 bases outside the gene matches. This CDR3 has 15 amino acids. CDR1 and CDR2 from the germline V gene are LGHDT and YNNKEL (reference sequence). The CDR3 nucleotides read TGTGCCAGCAGGTTAAGCGGGGGTAGCACAGATACGCAGTATTTT. This translates into CASRLSGGSTDTQYF.

This clonotype came up once. The rearrangement joins TRBV11-2 to TRBJ2-7; D not resolved. This CDR3 region has 14 residues. Germline CDR1 reads SGHAT; CDR2 reads FQNNGV. Trimming shortened V by 0 bases and J by 3 bases, and 9 bases separated the two germline ends. The CDR3 sequence: CASSLDRLNYEQYF. The CDR3 DNA reads TGTGCCAGCAGCTTAGACAGGTTGAACTACGAGCAGTACTTC.

DNA for the CDR3: TGCAGCGTTAGTGGATCGGGGGTAGCGGGGACCACAGATACGCAGTATTTT. Its translation is CSVSGSGVAGTTDTQYF. The chain joins TRBV29-1 to TRBJ2-3; 8 bases match TRBD2. The trim removed 5 bases at V and 2 bases at J, leaving 15 bases unmatched. The length of the CDR3 is 17 residues. Germline values: CDR1 SQVTM, CDR2 ANQGSEA.

This clonotype occurred once. V usage is TRBV6-1 and J usage is TRBJ2-1; unclear D gene. The CDR3 covers 14 residues. The V end lost 7 bases, the J end lost 4 bases, and 14 bases lay between the germline ends. Looked up from germline, CDR1 is MNHNS and CDR2 is SASEGT. CDR3 coding DNA: TGTGCCAGCACGGCGGCGAACGTGTACAATGAGCAGTTCTTC. This sequence encodes CASTAANVYNEQFF.

The chain is built from TRBV3-1 and TRBJ2-1; D ambiguous. The germline V gene encodes CDR1 LGHDT and CDR2 YNNKEL (reference sequence). CDR3 length: 20 residues. V lost 0 bases, J lost 7 bases, and 28 bases lay in between. In nucleotides, the CDR3 is TGTGCCAGCAGCCAAGACTCCTTCGCCTCTCTGCGACCCCCTCTTAATGAGCAGTTCTTC. Translated: CASSQDSFASLRPPLNEQFF.

This clonotype was seen once. The chain combines TRBV20-1 with TRBJ1-1; the match to TRBD1 covers 9 bases. V dropped 3 bases and J dropped 4; count of bases not matched to a gene: 3. Germline assignment: CDR1 DFQATT and CDR2 SNEGSKA (reference sequence). The CDR3 runs to 13 residues. CDR3: CSASDRGITEAFF. DNA of the CDR3: TGCAGTGCTAGCGACAGGGGGATCACTGAAGCTTTCTTT.

The genes are TRBV27 and TRBJ2-2, with 9 bases fitting TRBD1. Per germline, CDR1 MNHEY and CDR2 SMNVEV (reference sequence). V gave up 5 bases and J gave up 4 bases; unmatched junction bases: 5. This CDR3 spans 15 amino acids. The CDR3 nucleotides read TGTGCCAGCAGTACCGGACAGGGGTTCACCGGGGAGCTGTTTTTT. It yields the protein CASSTGQGFTGELFF.

The J gene is TRBJ2-3, the V gene TRBV5-1; tentatively, D is TRBD1 (6 bases). The V gene's germline CDR1 is SGHRS and CDR2 YFSETQ. V was cut by 4 bases and J by 2 bases, with 17 bases left in between. The CDR3 has 16 residues. For the CDR3, the DNA is TGCGCCAGCAGCCCCAAAGACAGGACAGCCACAGATACGCAGTATTTT. It encodes CASSPKDRTATDTQYF.

The CDR3 protein is CASSQQGAQGGELFF. The DNA of the CDR3 is TGTGCCAGCAGCCAACAGGGGGCTCAAGGCGGGGAGCTGTTTTTT. The chain links TRBV14 to TRBJ2-2; 8 bases align to TRBD1. The V gene end was trimmed by 2 bases and the J gene end by 7 bases; junction bases not matched to a gene: 6. The V gene's germline CDR1 is SGHDN and CDR2 FVKESK. This CDR3 region has 15 residues.

This chain joins TRBV7-2 and TRBJ2-7, with D possibly TRBD2 on 7 matching bases. V gave up 4 bases and J gave up 2 bases, with 24 bases separating them. Germline loops: CDR1 SGHTA, CDR2 FQGNSA. This CDR3 comprises 18 residues. CDR3 bases: TGTGCCAGCAGCTCCTTACACAGCGGGACAAGATTCGCCTACGAGCAGTACTTC. This encodes CASSSLHSGTRFAYEQYF.

This clonotype has a single count. The rearrangement links TRBV5-1 to TRBJ2-7; TRBD2 matches at 7 bases. The CDR3 spans 14 residues. Germline loops: CDR1 SGHRS, CDR2 YFSETQ. After removal of 0 bases from V and 6 bases from J, the junction contained 6 bases not matched to a gene. In DNA form, the CDR3 reads TGCGCCAGCAGCTTGGCCGGCGGGGGACCCGAGCAGTACTTC. As protein: CASSLAGGGPEQYF.

The rearrangement uses TRBV29-1 and TRBJ2-1; D possibly corresponds to TRBD1 (6 bases). This CDR3 contains 14 residues. The V end was cut by 6 bases, the J end by 8 bases, with 20 bases between. The germline V gene encodes CDR1 SQVTM and CDR2 ANQGSEA. The DNA for the CDR3 is TGCAGCGTCAAAGGGGACAAGGGGCACCATGAGCAGTTCTTC. This gives the protein CSVKGDKGHHEQFF.

This clonotype was observed a handful of times. This rearrangement joins TRBV19 to TRBJ2-1, with D hard to call. The CDR3 is made up of 13 amino acids. V dropped 6 bases and J dropped 9 bases, with 15 bases sitting between them. Germline lookup yields CDR1 LNHDA and CDR2 SQIVND (reference sequence). DNA of the CDR3: TGTGCCAGTAGCCATCTCGGGCCCGGTGAGCAGTTCTTC. It encodes CASSHLGPGEQFF.

V and J are TRBV28 and TRBJ1-1, with D perhaps TRBD1 (5 bases). The germline V and J ends were trimmed by 8 bases and 2 bases, with 15 bases remaining between them. Germline CDR1 is MDHEN and CDR2 is SYDVKM. The CDR3 length is 14 residues. The CDR3 protein is CASVKWDGNTEAFF. The CDR3 nucleotides are TGTGCCAGCGTCAAGTGGGACGGTAACACTGAAGCTTTCTTT.

The V call is TRBV7-2, the J call TRBJ1-4; D is unresolved. Germline V gene sequence: CDR1 SGHTA, CDR2 FQGNSA. This CDR3 region has 16 residues. V lost 1 base to trimming and J lost 6 bases, with 15 bases between them. The CDR3 DNA reads TGTGCCAGCAGCTTAGTTAGATTAAGCGGGGATGAAAAACTGTTTTTT. It specifies CASSLVRLSGDEKLFF.

Turning to this clonotype: The final CDR3 position lacks the conserved phenylalanine or tryptophan, pointing to a likely read error. The V gene is TRBV7-9, the J gene TRBJ2-1; D ambiguous. Germline CDR1 SEHNR, CDR2 FQNEAQ (reference sequence). The CDR3 sequence is 15 residues long. V lost 1 base and J lost 1, with 8 bases in between. The CDR3 nucleotides read TGTGCCAGCAGCTTAGGGTTTACGTCCTACAATGAGCAGTTCCTC. The encoded protein is CASSLGFTSYNEQFL.

This sequence joins TRBV19 and TRBJ2-6; D gene ambiguous. The CDR3 has 15 residues. V gave up 9 bases and J gave up 2 bases, with 14 bases separating them. The germline V gene encodes CDR1 LNHDA and CDR2 SQIVND (reference sequence). Here the CDR3 reads CASRISEAGANVLTF. CDR3 nucleotides: TGTGCCAGCCGGATCTCCGAGGCTGGGGCCAACGTCCTGACTTTC.